This T cell receptor beta chain was captured in a study of cytomegalovirus exposure and HLA in healthy donors. For the study at large: Later analysis reported that the approximately 130 validation repertoires shared the platform of the roughly 700 first-cohort repertoires.

Study-wide findings and caveats: According to the study, some 160 TCR beta chains were cytomegalovirus-associated. Diagnosis of cytomegalovirus status made by the classifier reportedly showed high specificity and sensitivity. Some public TCRs appeared in many individuals, while most sequences were rare.

About this clone: Its cognate antigen is unknown.

The CDR3 is 14 amino acids. Germline trimming cut 3 bases from V and 2 bases from J; bases unmatched to any gene: 3. Germline loops: CDR1 SGHTA, CDR2 FQGNSA. Measured with immunoSEQ multiplex PCR; TCRdb has only the in-frame clones, and not every one. The sample records about 56,000 clones, approximately 95% being singletons. Sample: PBMCs. V and J are TRBV7-2 and TRBJ1-1; TRBD1 aligns across 7 bases. The sequence was obtained from a woman aged 18-29 years in good health and CMV-seronegative. The CDR3 sequence: CASSFRQGNTEAFF. CDR3 sequence (DNA): TGTGCCAGCAGCTTCCGACAGGGAAACACTGAAGCTTTCTTT.